In this sample, the clone carrying this T cell receptor beta chain turned up once. Authors' analysis steps: Cell counts per sample came from amplifying reference gene primers. Profiled with immunoSEQ multiplex PCR; TCRdb holds only in-frame clones, not every one. V and J calls and clone size are those listed in that table; D and trimming were worked out from the DNA. The table lists about 160,000 clones, roughly 90% of them singletons. The germline CDR1 and CDR2 sequences are LNHDA and SQIVND (reference sequence). The CDR3 spans 16 residues. The V and J ends lost 5 bases and 5 bases, in that order; junction bases with no gene match: 6. This entry is derived from a study of blood T cell repertoires in COVID-19. Study information: Donors in the United States, Italy and Spain gave samples during acute or convalescent COVID-19. Nucleic acid was either cDNA or gDNA, and it came from T cells, B-cell-depleted T cells, or PBMCs.

The rearrangement uses TRBV19 and TRBJ2-3; 14 nucleotides agree with TRBD2. The receptor was isolated from a woman in her fifties or sixties with active or convalescent COVID-19. The sample consisted of peripheral blood. The CDR3: CASSSPGTSGGDTQYF. CDR3 DNA: TGTGCCAGTAGTTCCCCCGGGACTAGCGGGGGAGATACGCAGTATTTT.